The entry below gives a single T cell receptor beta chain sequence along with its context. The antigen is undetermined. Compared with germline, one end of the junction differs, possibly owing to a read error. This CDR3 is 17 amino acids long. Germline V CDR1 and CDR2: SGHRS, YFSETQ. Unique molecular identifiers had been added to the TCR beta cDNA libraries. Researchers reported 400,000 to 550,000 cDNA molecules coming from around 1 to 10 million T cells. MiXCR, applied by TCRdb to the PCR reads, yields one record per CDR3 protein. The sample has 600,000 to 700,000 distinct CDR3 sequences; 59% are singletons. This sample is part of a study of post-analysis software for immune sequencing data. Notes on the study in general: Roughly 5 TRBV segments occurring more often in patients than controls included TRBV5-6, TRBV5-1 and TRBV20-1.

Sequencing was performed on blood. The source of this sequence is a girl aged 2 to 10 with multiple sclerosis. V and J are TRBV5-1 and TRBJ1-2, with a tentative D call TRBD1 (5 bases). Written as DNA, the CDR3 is TGCGCCAACAGCTTAAAGTCGGGGGTGGAGAATGTATATGGCTACACCTTC. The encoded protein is CANSLKSGVENVYGYTF. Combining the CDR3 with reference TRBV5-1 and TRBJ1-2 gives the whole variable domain KAGVTQTPRYLIKTRGQQVTLSCSPISGHRSVSWYQQTPGQGLQFLFEYFSETQRNKGNFPGRFSGRQFSNSRSEMNVSTLELGDSALYLCANSLKSGVENVYGYTFGSGTRLTVV.